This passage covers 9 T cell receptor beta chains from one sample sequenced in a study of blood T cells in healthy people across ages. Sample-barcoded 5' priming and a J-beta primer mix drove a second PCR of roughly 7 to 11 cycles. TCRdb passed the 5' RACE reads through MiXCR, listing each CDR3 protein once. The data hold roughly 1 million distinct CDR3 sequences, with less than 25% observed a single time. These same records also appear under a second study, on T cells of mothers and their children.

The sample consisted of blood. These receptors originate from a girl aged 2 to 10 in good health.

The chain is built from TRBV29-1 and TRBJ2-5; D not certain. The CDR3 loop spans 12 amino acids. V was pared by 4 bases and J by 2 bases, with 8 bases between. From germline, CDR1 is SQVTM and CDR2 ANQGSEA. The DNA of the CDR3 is TGCAGCGTTGTGAGTCATCAAGAGACCCAGTACTTC. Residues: CSVVSHQETQYF.

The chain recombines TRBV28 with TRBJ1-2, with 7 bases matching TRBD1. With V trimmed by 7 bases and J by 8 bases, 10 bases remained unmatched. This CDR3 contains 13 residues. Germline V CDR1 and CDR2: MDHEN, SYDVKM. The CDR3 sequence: CASTMTGSKGYTF. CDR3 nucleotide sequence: TGTGCCAGCACCATGACAGGGTCGAAGGGCTACACCTTC.

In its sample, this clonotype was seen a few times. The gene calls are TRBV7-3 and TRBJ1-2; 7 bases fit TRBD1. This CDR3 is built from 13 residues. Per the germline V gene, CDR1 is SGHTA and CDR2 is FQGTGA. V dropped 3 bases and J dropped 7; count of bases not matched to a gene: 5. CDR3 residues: CASSFRPGGGYTF. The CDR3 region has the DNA TGTGCCAGCAGCTTCCGGCCAGGGGGTGGCTACACCTTC.

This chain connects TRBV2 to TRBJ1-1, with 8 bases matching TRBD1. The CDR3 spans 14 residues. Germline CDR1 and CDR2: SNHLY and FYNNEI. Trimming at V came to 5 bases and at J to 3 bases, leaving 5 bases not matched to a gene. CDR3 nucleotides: TGTGCCAGCAGTCGACAGGGGTCGGACACTGAAGCTTTCTTT. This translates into CASSRQGSDTEAFF. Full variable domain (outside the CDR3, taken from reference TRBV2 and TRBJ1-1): EPEVTQTPSHQVTQMGQEVILRCVPISNHLYFYWYRQILGQKVEFLVSFYNNEISEKSEIFDDQFSVERPDGSNFTLKIRSTKLEDSAMYFCASSRQGSDTEAFFGQGTRLTVV.

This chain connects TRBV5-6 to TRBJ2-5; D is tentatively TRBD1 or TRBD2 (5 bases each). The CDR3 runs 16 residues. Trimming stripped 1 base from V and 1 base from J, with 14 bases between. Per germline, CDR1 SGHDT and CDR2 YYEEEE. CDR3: CASSLPQSGTQETQYF. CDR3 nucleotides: TGTGCCAGCAGCTTGCCCCAGTCGGGGACCCAAGAGACCCAGTACTTC.

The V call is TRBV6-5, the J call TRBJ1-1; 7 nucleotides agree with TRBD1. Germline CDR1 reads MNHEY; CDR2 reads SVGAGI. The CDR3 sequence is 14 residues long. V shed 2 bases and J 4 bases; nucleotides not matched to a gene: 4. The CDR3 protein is CASSYQGGLTEAFF. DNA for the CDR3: TGTGCCAGCAGTTACCAGGGGGGGCTCACTGAAGCTTTCTTT.

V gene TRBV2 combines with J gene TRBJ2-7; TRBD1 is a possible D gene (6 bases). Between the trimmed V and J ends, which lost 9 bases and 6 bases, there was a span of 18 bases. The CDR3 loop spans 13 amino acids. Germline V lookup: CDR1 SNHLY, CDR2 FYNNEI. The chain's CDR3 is CASQGIVYGEQYF. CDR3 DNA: TGTGCCAGTCAGGGGATTGTCTACGGCGAGCAGTACTTC.

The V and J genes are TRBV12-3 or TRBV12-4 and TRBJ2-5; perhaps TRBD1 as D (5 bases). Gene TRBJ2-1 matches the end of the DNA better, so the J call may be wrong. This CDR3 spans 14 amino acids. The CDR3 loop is CASSLPPGWHEQFF. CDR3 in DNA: TGTGCCAGCAGTTTACCCCCAGGGTGGCATGAGCAGTTCTTC.

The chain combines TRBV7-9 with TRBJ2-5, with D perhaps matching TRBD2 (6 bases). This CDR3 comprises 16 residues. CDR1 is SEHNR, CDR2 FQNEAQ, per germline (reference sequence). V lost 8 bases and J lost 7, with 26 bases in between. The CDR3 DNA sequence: TGTGCCAGCGGAGGACTACGGGGGACTCGCCCTTGGACCCAGTACTTC. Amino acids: CASGGLRGTRPWTQYF.